The present T cell receptor beta chain was sequenced within a study of T-cell reconstitution after alpha-beta-depleted transplantation in children. The TCRbeta library incorporated unique molecular identifiers. TCRdb processed the PCR reads anew with MiXCR; each CDR3 protein has one entry. This sample has some 490,000 distinct CDR3 sequences, with 9.5% to 15% found just once. This clonotype occurred a few times. Germline V gene sequence: CDR1 KGHDR, CDR2 SFDVKD. J was trimmed by 3 bases and V by 9 bases; bases with no gene match: 13. This CDR3 comprises 15 residues. This TCR was sampled from a human donor who donated a stem cell graft to a child with combined immunodeficiency. Sample: PBMCs from the stem cell graft donor, taken from the stem cell graft. The chain has TRBV24-1 and TRBJ2-7; TRBD1 matches 7 bases. CDR3 protein: CATSRTGPTHYEQYF. The CDR3 DNA reads TGTGCCACCTCTCGGACAGGTCCCACACACTACGAGCAGTACTTC.